The 23 T cell receptor beta chains below come from one sample, sequenced in a study of blood T cell repertoires in COVID-19 (dated by TCRdb to the early 2020s). The library was obtained by the immunoSEQ multiplex PCR assay. Sourced from immuneACCESS, this table was stored by TCRdb with only in-frame sequences that have V and J called. A share of the clones is absent; for the studies checked, an unresolved V gene accounts for under half, and the remainder has no known explanation. The sample includes over 85,000 clones, with approximately 90% observed a single time. In total, the top ten clones hold roughly 5.2% of the sample. Source material: peripheral blood. These receptors were taken from a woman in her fifties or sixties with COVID-19, enrolled during active disease.

The chain carries TRBV7-2 and TRBJ1-5; 7 nucleotides align to TRBD1. CDR3 length: 15 amino acids. Unmatched junction bases numbered 4, after V lost 4 bases and J lost 1 base. CDR1 and CDR2 from the germline V gene are SGHTA and FQGNSA. CDR3 nucleotides: TGTGCCAGCAGCTCCCAACAGGGGAGCAATCAGCCCCAGCATTTT. It codes for CASSSQQGSNQPQHF.

This chain connects TRBV9 to TRBJ2-1, with D perhaps TRBD2 (6 bases). The germline CDR1 and CDR2 sequences are SGDLS and YYNGEE. The CDR3 consists of 14 residues. Trimming removed 0 bases at V and 8 bases at J, with 12 bases between. CDR3 sequence: CASSVVGGVDEQFF. The DNA for the CDR3 is TGTGCCAGCAGCGTAGTGGGGGGTGTGGATGAGCAGTTCTTC. Full variable domain (rest looked up from reference TRBV9 and TRBJ2-1): DSGVTQTPKHLITATGQRVTLRCSPRSGDLSVYWYQQSLDQGLQFLIQYYNGEERAKGNILERFSAQQFPDLHSELNLSSLELGDSALYFCASSVVGGVDEQFFGPGTRLTVL.

V and J are TRBV12-3 or TRBV12-4 and TRBJ1-1, with D hard to call. V was trimmed by 3 bases and J by 4 bases, leaving 9 bases between them. This CDR3 spans 13 amino acids. CDR3 coding DNA: TGTGCCAGCAGTTTGAACGGTGGCACTGAAGCTTTCTTT. Translation gives CASSLNGGTEAFF.

The chain combines TRBV7-9 with TRBJ2-5; 9 bases match TRBD2. The CDR3 has 16 residues. The germline CDR1 and CDR2 sequences are SEHNR and FQNEAQ (reference sequence). Unmatched junction bases numbered 6, after V lost 2 bases and J lost 2 bases. The CDR3 DNA follows: TGTGCCAGCAGCTTATGGGTTAGCGGGGGACAAGAGACCCAGTACTTC. Residues: CASSLWVSGGQETQYF.

The V gene is TRBV29-1, the J gene TRBJ2-2; D remains ambiguous. CDR3 length equals 11 residues. CDR1 and CDR2 (germline): SQVTM, ANQGSEA. V was cut by 7 bases and J by 3 bases, with 6 bases left in between. The CDR3 region is CSASYTGELFF. CDR3 sequence (DNA): TGCAGCGCTTCGTACACCGGGGAGCTGTTTTTT.

The V call is TRBV18, the J call TRBJ2-1, with 10 bases lining up with TRBD2. The CDR3 extends over 15 amino acids. V was pared by 3 bases and J by 5 bases, with 4 bases of the junction left unmatched. The V gene's germline CDR1 is KGHSH and CDR2 LQKENI. This CDR3 reads CASSPSGGADNEQFF. The CDR3 region has the DNA TGTGCCAGCTCACCCAGCGGGGGGGCTGACAATGAGCAGTTCTTC.

The chain uses TRBV5-4 and TRBJ1-2; D is perhaps TRBD1 (5 bases). Between the trimmed V and J ends, which lost 4 bases and 3 bases, there was a span of 16 bases. The length of the CDR3 is 15 residues. The germline V gene has CDR1 SGHNT and CDR2 YYREEE (reference sequence). The CDR3 DNA is TGTGCCAGCAGCGATACCCCAGGGATTCACTATGGCTACACCTTC. It is translated as CASSDTPGIHYGYTF.

This clone appeared a few times. The chain is built from TRBV11-3 and TRBJ2-4, with D possibly matching TRBD1 (6 bases). V lost 5 bases and J lost 3, with 26 bases in between. The germline CDR1 and CDR2 sequences are SGHNT and YENEEA. This CDR3 region has 19 residues. Here the CDR3 reads CASSAPRGLGANSKNIQYF. CDR3 nucleotide sequence: TGTGCCAGCAGCGCCCCCCGGGGATTGGGGGCGAACAGCAAAAACATTCAGTACTTC. Combining the CDR3 with reference TRBV11-3 and TRBJ2-4 gives the whole variable domain EAGVVQSPRYKIIEKKQPVAFWCNPISGHNTLYWYLQNLGQGPELLIRYENEEAVDDSQLPKDRFSAERLKGVDSTLKIQPAELGDSAVYLCASSAPRGLGANSKNIQYFGAGTRLSVL.

This clone is termed medium-sized (0.01 to 0.1%). The chain combines TRBV6-6 with TRBJ1-4, with TRBD1 matching 9 bases. CDR1 and CDR2 (germline): MNHNY, SVGAGI (reference sequence). The CDR3 sequence is 15 residues long. After removal of 6 bases from V and 6 bases from J, the junction contained 8 bases not matched to a gene. In DNA, the CDR3 is TGTGCCAGCAGCCCCTCCCGGACAGGGGATGAAAAACTGTTTTTT. Its protein is CASSPSRTGDEKLFF.

The chain uses TRBV18 and TRBJ2-5; 7 nucleotides align to TRBD1. The CDR3 is 15 residues long. CDR1 is KGHSH, CDR2 LQKENI, per germline. Trimming at V came to 5 bases and at J to 2 bases, leaving 8 bases not matched to a gene. In DNA form, the CDR3 reads TGTGCCAGCTCAACCCGACAGGGTGAGCAAGAGACCCAGTACTTC. Translated, it gives CASSTRQGEQETQYF.

V usage is TRBV4-3 and J usage is TRBJ1-4; D might be TRBD1 (6 bases). Germline V CDR1 and CDR2: LGHNA, YSLEER. The V and J ends lost 0 bases and 5 bases respectively, with 13 bases between them. The CDR3 sequence is 16 residues long. In nucleotides, the CDR3 is TGCGCCAGCAGCCAAGATTCGGGCAGGGGCAATGAAAAACTGTTTTTT. This encodes CASSQDSGRGNEKLFF.

V gene TRBV6-5 combines with J gene TRBJ2-3, with TRBD1 matching 12 bases. This CDR3 comprises 15 residues. CDR1 and CDR2 (germline): MNHEY, SVGAGI. Unmatched junction bases numbered 3, after V lost 2 bases and J lost 6 bases. CDR3 DNA sequence: TGTGCCAGCAGTTACATGGGACAGGGGGCCGATACGCAGTATTTT. Translated: CASSYMGQGADTQYF.

V gene TRBV5-1 combines with J gene TRBJ1-6; 8 bases align to TRBD1. Trimming at V came to 6 bases and at J to 10 bases, leaving 9 bases not matched to a gene. CDR1 is SGHRS and CDR2 is YFSETQ in the germline V gene. The CDR3 extends over 14 amino acids. The CDR3 is CASTSGGSGSPLHF. CDR3 sequence (DNA): TGCGCCAGCACCTCAGGGGGCTCGGGCTCACCCCTCCACTTT.

The chain recombines TRBV19 with TRBJ2-1; 10 nucleotides match TRBD2. This CDR3 is built from 14 residues. V shed 7 bases and J 9 bases; nucleotides not matched to a gene: 9. Germline V CDR1 and CDR2: LNHDA, SQIVND (reference sequence). DNA of the CDR3: TGTGCCAGTACCCATAGCGGGGGGCTAGTTGAGCAGTTCTTC. Amino acid sequence: CASTHSGGLVEQFF.

This rearrangement joins TRBV2 to TRBJ2-1; a weak D match, TRBD1 (5 bases). The CDR3 is made up of 12 amino acids. V shed 4 bases and J shed 10 bases, with 11 bases lying between them. Germline assignment: CDR1 SNHLY and CDR2 FYNNEI. In DNA form, the CDR3 reads TGTGCCAGCAGTGTGGGGCCAAGGGAGCAGTTCTTC. This translates into CASSVGPREQFF.

V and J are TRBV30 and TRBJ2-7, with a possible D match to TRBD1 (6 bases). Germline lookup yields CDR1 GTSNPN and CDR2 SVGIG (reference sequence). Trimming took off 2 bases at V and 2 bases at J, with 10 bases between the two ends. This CDR3 contains 13 residues. This CDR3 is CAWSPGQPYEQYF. For the CDR3, the DNA is TGTGCCTGGAGTCCAGGACAGCCCTACGAGCAGTACTTC.

The rearrangement links TRBV5-4 to TRBJ2-5; a possible D gene is TRBD2 (5 bases). This CDR3 region has 17 residues. Trimming took off 0 bases at V and 1 base at J, with 16 bases between the two ends. Germline values: CDR1 SGHNT, CDR2 YYREEE (reference sequence). The CDR3 sequence is CASSLEGVHLSQETQYF. The CDR3 DNA is TGTGCCAGCAGCTTGGAGGGAGTGCATTTATCCCAAGAGACCCAGTACTTC. Complete variable domain (other parts from reference TRBV5-4 and TRBJ2-5): ETGVTQSPTHLIKTRGQQVTLRCSSQSGHNTVSWYQQALGQGPQFIFQYYREEENGRGNFPPRFSGLQFPNYSSELNVNALELDDSALYLCASSLEGVHLSQETQYFGPGTRLLVL.

The gene calls are TRBV10-2 and TRBJ2-3; 7 bases fit TRBD2. This CDR3 contains 15 residues. The germline V gene encodes CDR1 WSHSY and CDR2 SAAADI. The V and J ends lost 4 bases and 0 bases, in that order; junction bases with no gene match: 4. The DNA for the CDR3 is TGCGCCAGCAGTGTGCTAGCGGTTAGCACAGATACGCAGTATTTT. The encoded protein is CASSVLAVSTDTQYF.

V gene TRBV9 combines with J gene TRBJ1-4; maybe TRBD1 (5 bases). The CDR3 covers 14 residues. CDR1 SGDLS and CDR2 YYNGEE come from the germline V gene. V lost 3 bases, J lost 4 bases, and 10 bases lay in between. Written as DNA, the CDR3 is TGTGCCAGCAGCGCAGACAGCCTTAATGAAAAACTGTTTTTT. As protein: CASSADSLNEKLFF. Supplemented by reference TRBV9 and TRBJ1-4, the full variable domain reads DSGVTQTPKHLITATGQRVTLRCSPRSGDLSVYWYQQSLDQGLQFLIQYYNGEERAKGNILERFSAQQFPDLHSELNLSSLELGDSALYFCASSADSLNEKLFFGSGTQLSVL.

The rearrangement uses TRBV19 and TRBJ1-4, with D hard to call. V lost 2 bases and J 0 bases, leaving 13 bases between the germline ends. Germline assignment: CDR1 LNHDA and CDR2 SQIVND (reference sequence). This CDR3 has 17 residues. CDR3 amino acids: CASSIMASDSTNEKLFF. The CDR3 region has the DNA TGTGCCAGTAGTATAATGGCCAGCGACTCAACTAATGAAAAACTGTTTTTT.

The chain has TRBV12-3 or TRBV12-4 and TRBJ2-2; D remains ambiguous. The ends were cut back, 5 bases at V and 7 bases at J, with 8 bases in the middle. The CDR3 spans 12 residues. CDR3 nucleotide sequence: TGTGCCAGCAGTCTAGTGAGCGGGGAGCTGTTTTTT. Its protein is CASSLVSGELFF.

The gene calls are TRBV5-3 and TRBJ2-7, with 9 bases fitting TRBD1. TRBV5-3 is annotated as an ORF whose role is uncertain. The CDR3 consists of 13 residues. Unmatched junction bases numbered 9, after V lost 9 bases and J lost 5 bases. CDR3 bases: TGTGCCAATCCCGGGGACAGGGTTAACGAGCAGTACTTC. Translation gives CANPGDRVNEQYF.

This clone was seen just once. This chain joins TRBV21-1 and TRBJ1-1; the table calls TRBD1, which could not be checked here. TRBV21-1 is classified as a pseudogene. The CDR3 covers 13 residues. The CDR3 sequence: CASSRGQNTEAFF. DNA for the CDR3: TGTGCCAGCAGCAGGGGACAGAACACTGAAGCTTTCTTT.